A selection of T cell receptor beta chains follows, all from one sample in a study of T-cell memory formation after mild COVID-19. TCRdb itself ran the 5' RACE reads through MiXCR, one entry per CDR3 protein. The sample contains about 100,000 distinct CDR3 sequences, 8.5% to 14% of which appear only once. Sequenced material: PBMCs or a T cell subset sorted from them (not recorded which). Every receptor here comes from a man aged 18 to 35 who had mild COVID-19 (a few samples of this study predate the infection). Cell type and time point are not known. CDR3s include the opening cysteine and the closing phenylalanine or tryptophan. The order of the fields is J gene, CDR3 length, D gene, V gene, clone size, CDR3 protein, CDR3 DNA. D genes are given only for firm matches. Part of the rows lack a size; the others show once, few, many or a class for expanded clones.

J gene: TRBJ2-5; CDR3 length: 16; D gene: -; V gene: TRBV6-5; clone size: few; CDR3 protein: CASSYSRSPVSWTQYF; CDR3 DNA: TGTGCCAGCAGTTACTCGAGGTCCCCGGTCTCTTGGACCCAGTACTTC
J gene: TRBJ1-2; CDR3 length: 14; D gene: -; V gene: TRBV4-1; clone size: many; CDR3 protein: CASSLRTTNYGYTF; CDR3 DNA: TGCGCCAGCAGCCTAAGGACGACTAACTATGGCTACACCTTC
J gene: TRBJ2-1; CDR3 length: 15; D gene: -; V gene: TRBV7-8; clone size: once; CDR3 protein: CASSIGFSSYNEQFF; CDR3 DNA: TGTGCCAGCAGCATAGGCTTTAGCTCCTACAATGAGCAGTTCTTC
J gene: TRBJ1-2; CDR3 length: 16; D gene: -; V gene: TRBV7-9; clone size: few; CDR3 protein: CASSPPASRGNYGYTF; CDR3 DNA: TGTGCCAGCAGCCCCCCGGCTTCCAGGGGTAACTATGGCTACACCTTC
J gene: TRBJ1-1; CDR3 length: 15; D gene: -; V gene: TRBV7-9; clone size: -; CDR3 protein: CASSLYPGVNTEAFF; CDR3 DNA: TGTGCCAGCAGCTTATACCCAGGAGTGAACACTGAAGCTTTCTTT
J gene: TRBJ1-6; CDR3 length: 16; D gene: -; V gene: TRBV14; clone size: -; CDR3 protein: CASSPIPGPYNSPLHF; CDR3 DNA: TGTGCCAGCAGCCCCATACCGGGACCCTATAATTCACCCCTCCACTTT
J gene: TRBJ2-7; CDR3 length: 13; D gene: -; V gene: TRBV3-1; clone size: few; CDR3 protein: CASSQGQVYEQYF; CDR3 DNA: TGTGCCAGCAGCCAAGGCCAAGTCTACGAGCAGTACTTC
J gene: TRBJ2-1; CDR3 length: 16; D gene: -; V gene: TRBV6-2/TRBV6-3; clone size: -; CDR3 protein: CASSYWGGSRYNEQFF; CDR3 DNA: TGTGCCAGCAGTTACTGGGGGGGCAGTAGGTACAATGAGCAGTTCTTC
J gene: TRBJ1-1; CDR3 length: 14; D gene: TRBD1; V gene: TRBV7-3; clone size: -; CDR3 protein: CASSPQGADTEAFF; CDR3 DNA: TGTGCCAGCAGCCCACAGGGGGCCGACACTGAAGCTTTCTTT
J gene: TRBJ2-2; CDR3 length: 18; D gene: TRBD1; V gene: TRBV6-5; clone size: few; CDR3 protein: CASSHASGTGANTGELFF; CDR3 DNA: TGTGCCAGCAGTCACGCCTCTGGGACAGGGGCGAACACCGGGGAGCTGTTTTTT
J gene: TRBJ2-7; CDR3 length: 14; D gene: TRBD2; V gene: TRBV10-3; clone size: -; CDR3 protein: CAISESGGGYEQYF; CDR3 DNA: TGTGCCATCAGCGAAAGCGGGGGTGGTTACGAGCAGTACTTC
J gene: TRBJ2-1; CDR3 length: 12; D gene: -; V gene: TRBV7-8; clone size: few; CDR3 protein: CASSLALPPEFF; CDR3 DNA: TGTGCCAGCAGCTTAGCGCTCCCCCCGGAGTTCTTC
J gene: TRBJ2-1; CDR3 length: 15; D gene: -; V gene: TRBV5-1; clone size: few; CDR3 protein: CASSAAVLSYNEQFF; CDR3 DNA: TGCGCCAGCAGCGCCGCGGTCCTCTCCTACAATGAGCAGTTCTTC
J gene: TRBJ2-1; CDR3 length: 14; D gene: -; V gene: TRBV4-2; clone size: -; CDR3 protein: CASGGGSSYNEQFF; CDR3 DNA: TGTGCCAGCGGAGGGGGGAGCTCCTACAATGAGCAGTTCTTC
J gene: TRBJ1-1; CDR3 length: 14; D gene: TRBD1; V gene: TRBV12-3/TRBV12-4; clone size: few; CDR3 protein: CASSRKQGWTEAFF; CDR3 DNA: TGTGCCAGCAGCCGAAAACAGGGGTGGACTGAAGCTTTCTTT
J gene: TRBJ1-6; CDR3 length: 12; D gene: -; V gene: TRBV4-1; clone size: few; CDR3 protein: CASSQGNSPLHF; CDR3 DNA: TGCGCCAGCAGCCAGGGTAATTCACCCCTCCACTTT